This TCR beta chain emerged from a study of cytomegalovirus exposure and HLA in healthy donors. Points from the study as a whole: As a later analysis showed, several of the most significant clusters appeared to be linked to common viral pathogens. One variant, a missense change in DCLRE1C, was linked in a later analysis to TCR beta V- and J-gene trimming. In an earlier analysis, most TCR beta V segments were productive about 87% or about 30% of the time. The study carried out a later analysis of TCR beta sequences. It associated 15,000 to 20,000 of them with specific HLA alleles at a false discovery rate of 0.05.

This clone was found once. The antigen remains undetermined. Lacking the conserved final phenylalanine or tryptophan, this CDR3 likely reflects a read error. PCR employed 60 Vbeta and 13 Jbeta primers. Assay used: immunoSEQ multiplex PCR; TCRdb lists only in-frame clones, some missing. The sample lists 150,000 to 200,000 clones; over 70% were seen once. The receptor was derived from a middle-aged man in good health and CMV-seropositive. Sequencing was performed on PBMCs.

CDR3 coding DNA: TGTGCCAGCAGTTTCGCCGGGACAGACACTGTAGAGCAGTACCTC. It encodes CASSFAGTDTVEQYL. The chain recombines TRBV28 with TRBJ2-7; 7 bases map to TRBD1. CDR1 and CDR2 from the germline V gene are MDHEN and SYDVKM. J lost 7 bases, V lost 3 bases, and 12 bases had no gene match. The CDR3 length is 15 residues.